This T cell receptor (beta chain) was recorded in a study of technical replicates of blood from four donors. This table comes from immunoSEQ multiplex PCR, and its TCRdb copy is limited to in-frame clones, with some not included. The table has approximately 80,000 clones, 70% to 90% seen once. There are 12 residues in the CDR3. CDR1 is SGHDN and CDR2 is FVKESK in the germline V gene. V was cut by 4 bases and J by 1 base, with 5 bases left in between. The TCR was taken from a human donor in good health. The rearrangement uses TRBV14 and TRBJ2-7; D gene ambiguous. Specimen: T cells isolated from PBMCs. The CDR3 loop reads CASSPNSYEQYF. CDR3 coding DNA: TGTGCCAGCAGCCCTAATTCCTACGAGCAGTACTTC.